One T cell receptor (beta chain) is described in this entry. Its target is not known. The immunoSEQ assay was version 4, run in survey mode. Genomic DNA was diluted to 9 to 10 ng/uL, up to 1 ug per sample. The protocol was immunoSEQ multiplex PCR, while the TCRdb copy is restricted to in-frame clones and leaves out a portion. The sample lists tens of thousands of clones, about 87% seen once, with approximately 0.45% in the top ten. The data were taken from a study of persistence of HIV-infected CD4 T cells. In germline, CDR1 is SGHRS, CDR2 YFSETQ. V was cut by 0 bases and J by 1 base, with 5 bases left in between. The CDR3 has 14 amino acids. Findings and caveats of the study: CMV- and Gag-responding cells had lower TCRbeta richness than CD3/CD28-responding cells.

This nonspecific control used anti-CD3/anti-CD28 bead stimulation of CD4+ T cells. CD4+ T cells upregulating both CD40 ligand and CD69 were sorted as responding cells. Donors had CD4+ T cell counts above 400 cells/uL and were CMV-seropositive. Stimulated PBMCs had first been depleted of CD8+ T cells. The sequence derives from an adult woman with HIV who was CMV-seropositive. V gene TRBV5-1 combines with J gene TRBJ2-1, with D possibly TRBD1 on 5 matching bases. Specimen: CD4+ T cells sorted from PBMCs after roughly 18-hour stimulation, collected from a patient who received antiretroviral therapy. The CDR3 sequence: CASSLAGSYNEQFF. The DNA of the CDR3 is TGCGCCAGCAGCTTGGCAGGGTCCTACAATGAGCAGTTCTTC.